The present T cell receptor (beta chain) was sequenced within a study of cytomegalovirus exposure and HLA in healthy donors. To note about this clone: The antigen is unknown.

The PCR had 60 Vbeta and 13 Jbeta primers. Clones were sequenced by immunoSEQ multiplex PCR, and TCRdb holds only the in-frame ones, with some missing. The sample data list around 37,000 clones. Sampled while nominally healthy, donors likely had unrecorded immune exposures. Points from the study as a whole: Generally TCR sequences proved uncommon, though certain public TCRs appeared in numerous donors.

The sample comprised PBMCs. The clonotype originates from a human donor in good health.

In DNA, the CDR3 is TGTGCCATACTCAGGTGGACTGAAGCTTTCTTT. Its translation is CAILRWTEAFF. The chain couples TRBV6-1 to TRBJ1-1; D is ambiguous. Germline CDR1 and CDR2: MNHNS and SASEGT. This CDR3 is built from 11 residues. The V gene lost 10 bases and the J gene lost 5 bases, with 11 bases spanning the gap.